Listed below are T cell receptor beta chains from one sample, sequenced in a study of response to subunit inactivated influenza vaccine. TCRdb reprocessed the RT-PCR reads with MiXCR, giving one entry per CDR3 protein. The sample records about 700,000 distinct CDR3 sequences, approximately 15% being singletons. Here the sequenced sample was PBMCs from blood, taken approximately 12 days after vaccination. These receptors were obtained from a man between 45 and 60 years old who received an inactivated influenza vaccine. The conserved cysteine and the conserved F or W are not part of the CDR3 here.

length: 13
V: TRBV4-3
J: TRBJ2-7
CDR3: ASSQTSGRIYEQY

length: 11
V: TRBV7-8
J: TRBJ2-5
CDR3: ASSLFGLDTQY

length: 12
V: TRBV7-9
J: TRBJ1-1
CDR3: ASSLADAYTEAF

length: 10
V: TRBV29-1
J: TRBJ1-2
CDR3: SVEQGVYGYT

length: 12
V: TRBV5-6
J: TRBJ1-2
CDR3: ASSLVSGSYGYT

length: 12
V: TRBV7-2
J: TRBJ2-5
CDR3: ASSFQGIKETQY

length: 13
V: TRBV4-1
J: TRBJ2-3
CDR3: ASSRGDGSTDTQY

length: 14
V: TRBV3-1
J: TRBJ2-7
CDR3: ASSQSAGGPKNEQY

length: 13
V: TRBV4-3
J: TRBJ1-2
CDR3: ASSRSRQGSGGYT

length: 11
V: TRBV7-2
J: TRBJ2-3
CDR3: ASSWGAADTQY

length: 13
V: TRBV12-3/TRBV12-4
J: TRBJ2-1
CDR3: ASSLEGGSHNEQF

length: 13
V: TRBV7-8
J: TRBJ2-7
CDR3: ASILGTSGAYEQY

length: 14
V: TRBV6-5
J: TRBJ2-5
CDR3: ASSYSVGGYEETQY

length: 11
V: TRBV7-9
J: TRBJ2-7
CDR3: ASSLAGGYEQS

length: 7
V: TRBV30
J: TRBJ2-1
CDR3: AWNQPVF

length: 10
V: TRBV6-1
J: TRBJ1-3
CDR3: ASSEGGNTIY

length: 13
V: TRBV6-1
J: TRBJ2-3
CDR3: ASKSSGRFSDTQY

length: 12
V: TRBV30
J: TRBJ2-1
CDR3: ACRRGGRYNEQF

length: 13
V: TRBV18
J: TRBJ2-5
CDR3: ASSGTSGKQETQY

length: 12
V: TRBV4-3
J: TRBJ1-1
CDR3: ASSQDAGQTEAF

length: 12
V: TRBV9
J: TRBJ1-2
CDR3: ASIPLQGPYGYT

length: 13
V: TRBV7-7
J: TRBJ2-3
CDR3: ASSVGLAVTDTQY

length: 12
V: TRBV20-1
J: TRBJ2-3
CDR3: SARPWTGTDTQY

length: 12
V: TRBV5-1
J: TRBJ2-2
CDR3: ASSLDVNTGELF

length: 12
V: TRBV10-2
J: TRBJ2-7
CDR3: ASSEATGSYEQY

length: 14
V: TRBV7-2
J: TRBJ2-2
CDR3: ASSWDSSVYTGELF

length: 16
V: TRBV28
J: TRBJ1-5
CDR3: ASSLSGGLGSVDQPQH

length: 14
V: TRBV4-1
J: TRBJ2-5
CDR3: ASSHPRGTSGETQY

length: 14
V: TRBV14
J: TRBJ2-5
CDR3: ASSQFGLAGAETQY

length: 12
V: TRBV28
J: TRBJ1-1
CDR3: ASSFWRWSTEAF

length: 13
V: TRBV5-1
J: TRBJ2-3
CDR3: ASSLASGLTDTQY

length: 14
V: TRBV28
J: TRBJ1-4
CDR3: ASRRTWGGVNEKLF

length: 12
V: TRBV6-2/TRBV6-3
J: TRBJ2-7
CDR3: ASSLLGQPYEQY

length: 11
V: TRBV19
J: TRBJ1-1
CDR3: ASREKHYTEAF

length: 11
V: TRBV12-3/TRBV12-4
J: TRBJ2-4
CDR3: ASSWGGFDIQY

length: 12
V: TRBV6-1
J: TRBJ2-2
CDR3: ASSPGLAGGELF

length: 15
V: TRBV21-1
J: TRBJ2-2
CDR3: ASSKTYRGGCTGELF

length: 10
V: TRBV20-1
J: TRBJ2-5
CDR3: SARDEEGTRR

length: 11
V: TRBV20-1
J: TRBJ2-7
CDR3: SASFSGSYEQY

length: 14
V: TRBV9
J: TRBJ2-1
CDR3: ASSPWTSGAYNEQF

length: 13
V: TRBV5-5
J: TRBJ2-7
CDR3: ASSFGFIGLYEQY

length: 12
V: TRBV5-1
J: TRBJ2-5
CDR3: ASSLKRAEETQY

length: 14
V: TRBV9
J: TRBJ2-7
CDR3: ASSDSQAGGPYEQY

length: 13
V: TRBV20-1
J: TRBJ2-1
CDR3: SHATSGGSRNEQF

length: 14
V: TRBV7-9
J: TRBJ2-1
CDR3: ASSSATSGGFNEQF

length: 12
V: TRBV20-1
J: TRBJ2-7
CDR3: SARGVSSWHEQY

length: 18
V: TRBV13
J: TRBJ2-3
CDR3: ASSLGGLAGQISSTDTQY

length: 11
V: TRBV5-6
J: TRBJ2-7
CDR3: ASSLHRDGEQY

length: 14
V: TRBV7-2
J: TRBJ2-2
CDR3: ASSSNRVSNTGELF

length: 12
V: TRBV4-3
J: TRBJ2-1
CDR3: ASSLDRGSGEQF

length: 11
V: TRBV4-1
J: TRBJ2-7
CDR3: ASSPSGQGHRY

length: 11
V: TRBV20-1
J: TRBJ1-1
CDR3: SAQITGNTEAF

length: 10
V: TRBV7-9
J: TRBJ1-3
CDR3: ASSSTPATIY

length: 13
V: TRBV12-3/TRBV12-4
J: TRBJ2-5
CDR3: ASSAPGQRAGTQY